This TCR beta chain is from a study of T cells in localized non-small cell lung cancer. General study findings and limits: Exceeding tumor, uninvolved adjacent lung had the highest T cell clonality. Among blood samples, higher T cell density accompanied longer overall survival. Tumor samples were not multi-region, leaving intratumor heterogeneity unexcluded.

Data came from immunoSEQ multiplex PCR; TCRdb stores just in-frame clones and leaves some out. Of approximately 43,000 clones listed, roughly nine tenths were seen once; the top ten hold about 7%. Comments on this clone: Its antigen is unidentified.

The source of this sequence is a woman between 18 and 50 years old with stage III lung adenocarcinoma. The material was peripheral blood, obtained before any cancer treatment.

For the CDR3, the DNA is TGTGCCAGCAGCTTGACTAGCGCCACAGATACGCAGTATTTT. Translating gives CASSLTSATDTQYF. The rearrangement joins TRBV7-2 to TRBJ2-3; 8 bases match TRBD2. The germline gives CDR1 SGHTA, CDR2 FQGNSA. V lost 3 bases and J lost 2; bases outside the gene matches: 1. CDR3 length equals 14 residues.